The rows below give T cell receptor beta chains drawn from one sample of a study of Tregs in tolerant kidney transplant recipients. Only in-frame clones appear in the TCRdb table, and some are missing; sequencing was by immunoSEQ multiplex PCR. The sample gives more than 90,000 clones, roughly 93% of which show up once; around 1.6% is in the top ten. The material sequenced was CD4+ T cells from blood (PBMCs), taken 12 months after the transplant. These receptors were taken from a human patient who received a combined kidney and bone marrow transplant. Certain T cells may be donor cells from the graft. CDR3s include the opening cysteine and the closing phenylalanine or tryptophan. D genes are given only for firm matches. Expanded clones get a size class; other rows say once, few or many, or leave the size out.

size,V,J,D,CDR3,DNA
-,TRBV9,TRBJ2-1,TRBD1,CASSVVGQGNEQFF,TGTGCCAGCAGCGTAGTTGGACAGGGAAATGAGCAGTTCTTC
-,TRBV19,TRBJ2-7,-,CATPRGDYEQYF,TGTGCCACTCCGCGCGGGGACTACGAGCAGTACTTC
-,TRBV29-1,TRBJ2-2,TRBD1,CSGGGGTGKAGELFF,TGCAGCGGCGGAGGCGGGACAGGGAAGGCCGGGGAGCTGTTTTTT
-,TRBV9,TRBJ2-2,TRBD1,CASSLTPGQGRIGELFF,TGTGCCAGCAGCCTGACACCGGGACAGGGGAGGATCGGGGAGCTGTTTTTT
-,TRBV19,TRBJ2-1,TRBD1,CASRTGLSSYNEQFF,TGTGCTAGCCGGACAGGGTTGAGCTCCTACAATGAGCAGTTCTTC
-,TRBV6-4,TRBJ2-1,TRBD2,CASSPTGTSGGAYNEQFF,TGTGCCAGCAGCCCTACCGGGACTAGCGGGGGGGCCTACAATGAGCAGTTCTTC
-,TRBV9,TRBJ2-7,TRBD1,CASSVGTGGIYEQYF,TGTGCCAGCAGCGTAGGGACAGGGGGCATCTACGAGCAGTACTTC
once,TRBV5-1,TRBJ2-3,TRBD2,CASSLGASGGPSTDTQYF,TGCGCCAGCAGCTTGGGTGCTAGCGGGGGGCCAAGCACAGATACGCAGTATTTT
-,TRBV15,TRBJ2-5,TRBD1,CATSRDVVGQGRETQYF,TGTGCCACCAGCAGAGATGTAGTGGGACAGGGAAGAGAGACCCAGTACTTC
-,TRBV10-3,TRBJ1-2,TRBD1,CAISEPLRTGTNDYGYTF,TGTGCCATCAGTGAACCGCTTCGGACAGGTACGAACGACTATGGCTACACCTTC
-,TRBV13,TRBJ2-7,-,CASSPGAFPYEQYF,TGTGCCAGCAGCCCAGGGGCCTTTCCCTACGAGCAGTACTTC
-,TRBV7-9,TRBJ1-5,-,CASSPSGSNQPQHF,TGTGCCAGCAGCCCTAGCGGTAGCAATCAGCCCCAGCATTTT
-,TRBV5-1,TRBJ2-7,-,CASSLLTPSYEQYF,TGCGCCAGCAGCTTGTTGACACCCTCCTACGAGCAGTACTTC
-,TRBV21-1,TRBJ1-5,-,CASSKDPGGAEPQHF,TGTGCCAGCAGCAAAGACCCGGGGGGCGCGGAGCCCCAGCATTTT
-,TRBV4-1,TRBJ2-7,-,CASSQEGTQSYEQYF,TGCGCCAGCAGCCAAGAGGGGACACAATCCTACGAGCAGTACTTC
-,TRBV2,TRBJ1-5,TRBD1,CASSEQGAGQPQHF,TGTGCCAGCAGTGAGCAGGGGGCAGGGCAGCCCCAGCATTTT
-,TRBV5-1,TRBJ2-1,-,CASSLYNEQFF,TGCGCCAGCAGCCTGTACAATGAGCAGTTCTTC
-,TRBV19,TRBJ1-1,TRBD1,CASSIRVGTGQNEAFF,TGTGCCAGTAGTATACGGGTCGGGACAGGTCAAAATGAAGCTTTCTTT
-,TRBV4-2,TRBJ1-6,-,CASSQGTVNSPLHF,TGTGCCAGCAGCCAAGGAACAGTTAATTCACCCCTCCACTTT
-,TRBV27,TRBJ1-1,TRBD1,CASSFGAGWRGLTEAFF,TGTGCCAGCAGTTTTGGGGCCGGTTGGAGGGGGCTCACTGAAGCTTTCTTT
once,TRBV30,TRBJ1-5,-,CAWSVQGGNQPQHF,TGTGCCTGGAGTGTTCAGGGTGGCAATCAGCCCCAGCATTTT
-,TRBV5-6,TRBJ2-5,-,CASSPGPGGQETQYF,TGTGCCAGCAGCCCCGGGCCAGGGGGGCAAGAGACCCAGTACTTC
-,TRBV5-1,TRBJ2-1,TRBD2,CASSLTSGRTAGYEQFF,TGCGCCAGCAGCTTGACTAGCGGGAGGACCGCCGGGTATGAGCAGTTCTTC
-,TRBV4-2,TRBJ2-7,-,CASSPRRTGSYEQYF,TGTGCCAGCAGCCCCCGACGGACGGGAAGCTACGAGCAGTACTTC
-,TRBV5-1,TRBJ2-7,TRBD1,CASSSGTDEQYF,TGCGCCAGCAGCTCGGGGACAGACGAGCAGTACTTC
-,TRBV28,TRBJ1-1,TRBD1,CASSWDSSTEAFF,TGTGCCAGCAGTTGGGACAGCAGCACTGAAGCTTTCTTT
-,TRBV5-1,TRBJ1-2,-,CASSSWTGNYGYTF,TGCGCCAGCAGTTCATGGACGGGAAACTATGGCTACACCTTC
-,TRBV19,TRBJ2-7,-,CASSRGGVPYEQYF,TGTGCCAGTAGTAGGGGGGGCGTACCCTACGAGCAGTACTTC